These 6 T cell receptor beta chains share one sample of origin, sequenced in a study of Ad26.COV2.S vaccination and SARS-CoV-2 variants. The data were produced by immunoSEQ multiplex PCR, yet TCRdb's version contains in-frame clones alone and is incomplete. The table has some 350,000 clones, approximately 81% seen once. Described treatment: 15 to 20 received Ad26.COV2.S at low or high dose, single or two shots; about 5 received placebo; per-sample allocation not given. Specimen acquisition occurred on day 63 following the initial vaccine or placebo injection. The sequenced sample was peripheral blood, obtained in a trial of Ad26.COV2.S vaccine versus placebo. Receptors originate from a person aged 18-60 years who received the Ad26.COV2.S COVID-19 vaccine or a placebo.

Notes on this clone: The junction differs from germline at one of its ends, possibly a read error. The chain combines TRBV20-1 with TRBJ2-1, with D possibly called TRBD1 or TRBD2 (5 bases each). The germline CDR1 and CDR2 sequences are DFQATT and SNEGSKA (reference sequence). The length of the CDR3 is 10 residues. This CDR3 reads CSATGTHRIF. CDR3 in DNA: TGCAGTGCTACCGGGACCCACCGGATCTTC.

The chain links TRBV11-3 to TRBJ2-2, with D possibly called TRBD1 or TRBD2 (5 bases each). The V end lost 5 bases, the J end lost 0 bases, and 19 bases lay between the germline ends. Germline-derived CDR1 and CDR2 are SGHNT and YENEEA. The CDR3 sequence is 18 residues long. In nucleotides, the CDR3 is TGTGCCAGCAGCCCTCGGGGCCCGGGACGGTCGAACACCGGGGAGCTGTTTTTT. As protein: CASSPRGPGRSNTGELFF.

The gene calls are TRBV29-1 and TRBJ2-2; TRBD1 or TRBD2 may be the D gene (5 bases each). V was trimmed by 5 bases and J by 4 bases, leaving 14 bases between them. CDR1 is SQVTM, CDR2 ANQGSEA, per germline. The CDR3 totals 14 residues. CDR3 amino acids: CSVRHRDGTGELFF. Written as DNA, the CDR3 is TGCAGCGTTCGTCATCGGGACGGCACCGGGGAGCTGTTTTTT.

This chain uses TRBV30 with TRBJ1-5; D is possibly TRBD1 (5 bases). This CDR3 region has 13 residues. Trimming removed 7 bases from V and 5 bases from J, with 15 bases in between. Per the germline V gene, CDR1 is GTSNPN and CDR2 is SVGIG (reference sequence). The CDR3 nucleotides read TGTGCCTACAAGACAGATGAACATCAGCCCCAGCATTTT. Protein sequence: CAYKTDEHQPQHF.

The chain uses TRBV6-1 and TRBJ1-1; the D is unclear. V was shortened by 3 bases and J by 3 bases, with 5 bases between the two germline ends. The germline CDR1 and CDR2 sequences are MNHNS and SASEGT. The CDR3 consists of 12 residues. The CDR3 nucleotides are TGTGCCAGCAGTGAGGAATACACTGAAGCTTTCTTT. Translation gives CASSEEYTEAFF.

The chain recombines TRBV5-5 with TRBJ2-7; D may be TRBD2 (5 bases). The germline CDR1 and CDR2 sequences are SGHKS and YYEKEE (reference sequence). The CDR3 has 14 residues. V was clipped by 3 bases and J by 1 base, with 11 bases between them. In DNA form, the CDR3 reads TGTGCCAGCAGCTCTTTCGGGATGTCCTACGAGCAGTACTTC. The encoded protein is CASSSFGMSYEQYF.